These 25 T cell receptor beta chains share one sample of origin, sequenced in a study of blood T cell repertoires in COVID-19. The repertoire was sequenced with immunoSEQ multiplex PCR; TCRdb's copy has only in-frame clones and lacks some. The data show more than 40,000 clones, with less than 85% seen just once and more than 2% held by the top ten. Input material: peripheral blood. Every receptor here comes from a man aged 50-60 years with acute or convalescent COVID-19.

This clone was recorded a few times. The V call is TRBV7-9, the J call TRBJ1-2; D remains unclear. From germline, CDR1 is SEHNR and CDR2 FQNEAQ (reference sequence). V lost 4 bases to trimming and J lost 5 bases, with 17 bases between them. The CDR3 extends over 15 amino acids. For the CDR3, the DNA is TGTGCCAGCAGCTCCCGACTTCAGGCGGGGTATGGCTACACCTTC. It yields the protein CASSSRLQAGYGYTF.

The CDR3 is CASSSRVGGEQYF. The CDR3 nucleotides are TGTGCCAGCAGCTCAAGGGTGGGGGGCGAGCAGTACTTC. J is TRBJ2-7 and V is TRBV14; TRBD2 is a possible D gene (6 bases). Germline values: CDR1 SGHDN, CDR2 FVKESK. This CDR3 is built from 13 residues. Trimming stripped 5 bases from V and 6 bases from J, with 14 bases between.

V usage is TRBV5-1 and J usage is TRBJ1-2; unclear D gene. Germline lookup yields CDR1 SGHRS and CDR2 YFSETQ. The V end was cut by 9 bases, the J end by 1 base, with 10 bases between. The CDR3 is made up of 12 amino acids. This CDR3 reads CANLGGNYGYTF. In DNA form, the CDR3 reads TGCGCCAATCTGGGAGGTAACTATGGCTACACCTTC. The full variable domain, its missing parts supplied by reference TRBV5-1 and TRBJ1-2, is KAGVTQTPRYLIKTRGQQVTLSCSPISGHRSVSWYQQTPGQGLQFLFEYFSETQRNKGNFPGRFSGRQFSNSRSEMNVSTLELGDSALYLCANLGGNYGYTFGSGTRLTVV.

The V call is TRBV7-2, the J call TRBJ2-3; tentative D call: TRBD2 (5 bases). Germline V gene sequence: CDR1 SGHTA, CDR2 FQGNSA. This CDR3 has 16 residues. Trimming left V 2 bases short and J 1 base short, with 13 bases between. The CDR3 DNA reads TGTGCCAGCAGCTTAAGATCGCGAGGGCGCACAGATACGCAGTATTTT. It encodes CASSLRSRGRTDTQYF.

The chain combines TRBV5-3 with TRBJ2-7; D uncertain. TRBV5-3 is labeled an ORF, and its function is uncertain. This CDR3 spans 14 amino acids. Trimming pared 2 bases from V and 0 bases from J, leaving 9 bases between. The CDR3 nucleotides read TGTGCCAGAAGCTTTACAAGGAGCTCCTACGAGCAGTACTTC. Amino acid sequence: CARSFTRSSYEQYF.

The chain is built from TRBV5-1 and TRBJ1-2; weak D call: TRBD1 (6 bases). Trimming removed 4 bases from V and 8 bases from J, with 18 bases in between. Germline V gives CDR1 SGHRS, CDR2 YFSETQ. This CDR3 is 14 amino acids long. CDR3 in amino acids: CASSPRGQPEGYTF. For the CDR3, the DNA is TGCGCCAGCAGCCCCCGAGGACAGCCCGAGGGCTACACCTTC.

The chain is built from TRBV7-3 and TRBJ2-1; D might be TRBD1 (5 bases). The CDR3 spans 15 residues. Trimming took off 5 bases at V and 6 bases at J, with 17 bases between the two ends. Looked up from germline, CDR1 is SGHTA and CDR2 is FQGTGA. CDR3 nucleotides: TGTGCCAGCAGCCGAACGGCAGGGAAGGGCAATGAGCAGTTCTTC. The encoded protein is CASSRTAGKGNEQFF. The variable domain in full, with the rest retrieved from reference TRBV7-3 and TRBJ2-1, is GAGVSQTPSNKVTEKGKYVELRCDPISGHTALYWYRQSLGQGPEFLIYFQGTGAADDSGLPNDRFFAVRPEGSVSTLKIQRTERGDSAVYLCASSRTAGKGNEQFFGPGTRLTVL.

The rearrangement joins TRBV10-2 to TRBJ1-5, with D hard to call. V lost 0 bases and J lost 8, with 17 bases in between. CDR1 WSHSY and CDR2 SAAADI come from the germline V gene. The CDR3 length is 16 residues. The CDR3, as DNA: TGCGCCAGCAGTGAGTCAAGAGTAGGCGGGTCTAAGCCCCAGCATTTT. Its protein is CASSESRVGGSKPQHF.

This sequence joins TRBV28 and TRBJ2-7, with 9 bases lining up with TRBD2. Germline CDR1 and CDR2: MDHEN and SYDVKM. The CDR3 runs 15 residues. Germline trimming cut 4 bases from V and 3 bases from J; bases unmatched to any gene: 7. The DNA of the CDR3 is TGTGCCAGCAGTTCAACCGGGACTAGCCTCTACGAGCAGTACTTC. This sequence encodes CASSSTGTSLYEQYF.

The chain links TRBV5-1 to TRBJ2-7, with D possibly matching TRBD1 (5 bases). V was clipped by 6 bases and J by 4 bases, with 14 bases between them. Germline CDR1 SGHRS, CDR2 YFSETQ. This CDR3 region has 13 residues. The CDR3 here is CASTLQGDYEQYF. In DNA, the CDR3 is TGCGCCAGCACGCTCCAGGGTGATTACGAGCAGTACTTC.

The chain carries TRBV5-6 and TRBJ2-3; a possible D gene is TRBD2 (6 bases). The CDR3 totals 17 residues. Between the trimmed V and J ends, which lost 1 base and 2 bases, there was a span of 17 bases. Germline CDR1 is SGHDT and CDR2 is YYEEEE. This chain's CDR3 is CASSLQGSGYSTDTQYF. The CDR3, as DNA: TGTGCCAGCAGCTTGCAAGGTAGCGGATACTCCACAGATACGCAGTATTTT.

This chain joins TRBV6-5 and TRBJ1-2; no reliable D call. Looked up from germline, CDR1 is MNHEY and CDR2 is SVGAGI. V was trimmed by 6 bases and J by 3 bases, leaving 11 bases between them. This CDR3 region has 13 residues. CDR3 bases: TGTGCCAGCAGCCGCACGCCGGACTATGGCTACACCTTC. Protein: CASSRTPDYGYTF.

CDR3 in amino acids: CASSQGQGPNQPQHF. The DNA for the CDR3 is TGCGCCAGCAGCCAAGGACAGGGGCCGAATCAGCCCCAGCATTTT. This chain connects TRBV4-1 to TRBJ1-5, with TRBD1 identical over 8 bases. The CDR3 runs 15 residues. The ends lost 1 base at V and 4 bases at J; junction bases unmatched: 3. Looked up from germline, CDR1 is MGHRA and CDR2 is YSYEKL.

The CDR3 region has the DNA TGTGCCAGCAGCTTGTCAGGGGTCGGTGAAGCTTTCTTT. This translates into CASSLSGVGEAFF. The chain employs TRBV11-1 and TRBJ1-1; tentatively, D is TRBD1 (6 bases). With 3 bases removed from V and 7 bases from J, the gap between germline ends came to 12 bases. The V gene's germline CDR1 is SGHAT and CDR2 FQDESV (reference sequence). The CDR3 has 13 amino acids.

V gene TRBV16 combines with J gene TRBJ1-4; D gene ambiguous. This CDR3 is built from 14 residues. Germline-derived CDR1 and CDR2 are KGHSY and FQNENV. The ends were cut back, 0 bases at V and 5 bases at J, with 7 bases in the middle. The CDR3: CASSQSHRNEKLFF. CDR3 DNA sequence: TGTGCCAGCAGCCAATCCCACAGAAATGAAAAACTGTTTTTT.

The chain links TRBV29-1 to TRBJ2-7, with a tentative D call TRBD1 (6 bases). The CDR3 runs 12 residues. With 5 bases removed from V and 2 bases from J, the gap between germline ends came to 10 bases. The germline CDR1 and CDR2 sequences are SQVTM and ANQGSEA. DNA for the CDR3: TGCAGCGTTAAAAACAGGGCCTACGAGCAGTACTTC. This translates into CSVKNRAYEQYF.

The J gene is TRBJ1-4, the V gene TRBV7-9; 7 bases align to TRBD1. CDR3 length: 17 residues. J was trimmed by 4 bases and V by 1 base; bases with no gene match: 9. CDR1 SEHNR and CDR2 FQNEAQ come from the germline V gene (reference sequence). CDR3 sequence: CASSLESGQAFNEKLFF. DNA for the CDR3: TGTGCCAGCAGCTTAGAATCAGGACAGGCGTTTAATGAAAAACTGTTTTTT.

The rearrangement links TRBV30 to TRBJ2-7; D gene ambiguous. CDR1 is GTSNPN, CDR2 SVGIG, per germline (reference sequence). The CDR3 spans 13 residues. The V and J ends lost 0 bases and 2 bases respectively, with 8 bases between them. CDR3 region: CAWSVSQTYEQYF. CDR3 sequence (DNA): TGTGCCTGGAGTGTCTCACAGACCTACGAGCAGTACTTC.

The chain has TRBV12-3 or TRBV12-4 and TRBJ2-5; 8 bases align to TRBD1. The CDR3 is made up of 13 amino acids. J gave up 5 bases and V 5 bases, and 4 bases lay outside the gene matches. CDR3 in amino acids: CASSLRQGETQYF. The CDR3 nucleotides are TGTGCCAGCAGTCTTAGACAGGGGGAGACCCAGTACTTC.

This clone was seen only a few times. The chain couples TRBV27 to TRBJ1-3; D is uncertain. Germline V gives CDR1 MNHEY, CDR2 SMNVEV (reference sequence). The CDR3 is 12 amino acids. Trimming took off 8 bases at V and 8 bases at J, with 13 bases between the two ends. The CDR3 DNA follows: TGTGCCAGCCGCGGGTCCGGTCACACCATATATTTT. The encoded protein is CASRGSGHTIYF.

This clone was seen only a few times. The chain employs TRBV29-1 and TRBJ1-5, with 8 bases that match TRBD1. The ends lost 7 bases at V and 2 bases at J; junction bases unmatched: 4. Germline CDR1 and CDR2: SQVTM and ANQGSEA. The CDR3 covers 13 residues. CDR3 sequence: CSAMGQGNQPQHF. The DNA for the CDR3 is TGCAGCGCTATGGGACAGGGCAATCAGCCCCAGCATTTT.

The rearrangement uses TRBV6-2 or TRBV6-3 and TRBJ1-1; no reliable D call. Germline V gene data show CDR1 as MNHEY and CDR2 as SVGEGT. The germline V and J ends were trimmed by 5 bases and 4 bases, with 8 bases remaining between them. The CDR3 length is 12 residues. The chain's CDR3 is CASSPGFTEAFF. As DNA, the CDR3 is TGTGCCAGCAGTCCGGGGTTCACTGAAGCTTTCTTT.

The chain has TRBV7-9 and TRBJ1-2; tentatively, D is TRBD1 (6 bases). The CDR3 loop spans 19 amino acids. V lost 8 bases, J lost 11 bases, and 39 bases lay in between. CDR1 is SEHNR, CDR2 FQNEAQ, per germline (reference sequence). CDR3 coding DNA: TGTGCCAGCGGGAACAGGGCAACTTCTCCAGCCACCATTTTATCCGGTTACACCTTC. Its protein product is CASGNRATSPATILSGYTF. The full variable domain, in which reference TRBV7-9 and TRBJ1-2 provide the parts outside the CDR3, is DTGVSQNPRHKITKRGQNVTFRCDPISEHNRLYWYRQTLGQGPEFLTYFQNEAQLEKSRLLSDRFSAERPKGSFSTLEIQRTEQGDSAMYLCASGNRATSPATILSGYTFGSGTRLTVV.

This chain joins TRBV13 and TRBJ2-3; D not resolved. The V gene's germline CDR1 is PRHDT and CDR2 FYEKMQ (reference sequence). The length of the CDR3 is 15 residues. V was shortened by 0 bases and J by 0 bases, with 7 bases between the two germline ends. DNA of the CDR3: TGTGCCAGCAGCTTAGGACCCGGTAGCACAGATACGCAGTATTTT. It specifies CASSLGPGSTDTQYF.

The V gene is TRBV19, the J gene TRBJ2-2; no reliable D call. This CDR3 region has 12 residues. Looked up from germline, CDR1 is LNHDA and CDR2 is SQIVND (reference sequence). V lost 7 bases and J 1 base, leaving 4 bases between the germline ends. Written as DNA, the CDR3 is TGTGCCAGTACGTGGAACACCGGGGAGCTGTTTTTT. Translation: CASTWNTGELFF.